The T cell receptor (beta chain) described here comes from a study of blood T cell repertoires in COVID-19. About the research overall: Some COVID-19 samples were acute and others convalescent; all came from the United States, Italy and Spain. From T cells, B-cell-depleted T cells, or PBMCs came the material, which was cDNA or gDNA.

Per the authors' pipeline: Amplification with reference gene primers provided the estimates of nucleated cell counts. Some clones are missing from TCRdb's copy, which holds only in-frame ones; the method was immunoSEQ multiplex PCR. Clonal size and the V and J genes are those of that table, whereas D and trimming came from the DNA. This sample has about 350,000 clones; approximately 88% occur once, and the top ten carry approximately 9.3%. The CDR3 length is 13 residues. V lost 10 bases to trimming and J lost 6 bases; unmatched junction nucleotides: 8. The germline CDR1 and CDR2 sequences are SGHNT and YYREEE (reference sequence).

The genes are TRBV5-4 and TRBJ2-3; 10 bases are a match to TRBD2. Sequencing was done on a sample of peripheral blood. The sequence derives from a man between 25 and 39 years old with COVID-19, enrolled during active disease. The CDR3 coding sequence is TGTGCCCCCGGGCTAGCGGGAGCGGATACGCAGTATTTT. As protein: CAPGLAGADTQYF.